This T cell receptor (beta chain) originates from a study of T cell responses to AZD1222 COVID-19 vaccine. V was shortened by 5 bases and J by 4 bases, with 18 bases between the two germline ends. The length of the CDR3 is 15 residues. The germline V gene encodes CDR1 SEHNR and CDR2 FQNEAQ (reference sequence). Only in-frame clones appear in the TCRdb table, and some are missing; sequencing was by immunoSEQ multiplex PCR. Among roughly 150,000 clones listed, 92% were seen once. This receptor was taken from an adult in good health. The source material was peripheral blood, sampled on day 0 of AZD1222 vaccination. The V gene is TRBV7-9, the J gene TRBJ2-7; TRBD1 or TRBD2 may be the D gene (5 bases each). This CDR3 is CASSPSGAGIYEQYF. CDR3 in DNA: TGTGCCAGCAGCCCTTCCGGGGCAGGAATTTACGAGCAGTACTTC.